The text below deals with one T cell receptor (beta chain). Per the original methods: For nucleated cells, counts were estimated from reference gene primer amplification. Some clones are missing from TCRdb's copy, which holds only in-frame ones; the method was immunoSEQ multiplex PCR. V, J and clone size are taken as reported in that table, and D and trimming were inferred from the DNA itself. The sample gives fewer than 200,000 clones, roughly 88% of which show up once; roughly 9.2% is in the top ten. The source of the sample is a study of blood T cell repertoires in COVID-19. Across the study: Material from acute and convalescent COVID-19 was sourced from the United States, Italy and Spain. Sample material is recorded as cDNA or gDNA derived from T cells, B-cell-depleted T cells, or PBMCs.

Germline loops: CDR1 MNHEY, CDR2 SVGEGT. This CDR3 has 14 residues. Deletions cut 8 bases from V and 4 bases from J, with 15 bases between. The TCR sequence derives from a woman older than 75 with active or convalescent COVID-19. The chain has TRBV6-2 or TRBV6-3 and TRBJ2-1; no reliable D call. Sequenced: peripheral blood. In DNA form, the CDR3 reads TGTGCCAGCGGCCCGATGCCCACTTACAATGAGCAGTTCTTC. The encoded protein is CASGPMPTYNEQFF.